This section outlines one T cell receptor (beta chain) sequence together with its context. Assay: immunoSEQ multiplex PCR; the TCRdb copy retains only in-frame clones and omits some. Its table lists fewer than 200,000 clones. Germline CDR1 and CDR2: MNHEY and SVGAGI. Trimming left V 6 bases short and J 2 bases short, with 11 bases between. This CDR3 is 14 amino acids long. This specimen comes from a study of control samples from healthy donors and cancer patients. The sequenced sample consisted of blood. The chain employs TRBV6-5 and TRBJ2-4; D is undetermined. This TCR was recovered from a woman younger than 45 in good health. CDR3 residues: CASSSLHSKNIQYF. The CDR3, as DNA: TGTGCCAGCAGCTCCCTGCACTCCAAAAACATTCAGTACTTC.